These 28 T cell receptor beta chains share one sample of origin, sequenced in a study of T cells in Graves' hyperthyroidism and ophthalmopathy. RNA transcripts were the template for amplifying TCR beta CDR3 regions. The primer set for the first-round RT-PCR of the TCR CDR3 was HTBI. TCRdb reprocessed the multiplex PCR reads via MiXCR and lists one record per CDR3 protein. The sample has a few hundred thousand distinct CDR3 sequences, approximately 25% seen once. The sample taken for sequencing was blood. These receptors originate from a man over 45 with Graves' hyperthyroidism.

This chain uses TRBV7-9 with TRBJ2-1; D might be TRBD1 or TRBD2, each matching 5 bases. Germline loops: CDR1 SEHNR, CDR2 FQNEAQ (reference sequence). The V and J ends lost 4 bases and 12 bases respectively, with 13 bases between them. The CDR3 runs 12 residues. CDR3 amino acids: CASSWDPAGQFF. The CDR3 DNA reads as TGTGCCAGCAGCTGGGACCCCGCGGGGCAGTTCTTC. The whole variable domain, remainder taken from reference TRBV7-9 and TRBJ2-1, is DTGVSQNPRHKITKRGQNVTFRCDPISEHNRLYWYRQTLGQGPEFLTYFQNEAQLEKSRLLSDRFSAERPKGSFSTLEIQRTEQGDSAMYLCASSWDPAGQFFGPGTRLTVL.

This chain uses TRBV28 with TRBJ2-5; a weak D match, TRBD1 (5 bases). Per the germline V gene, CDR1 is MDHEN and CDR2 is SYDVKM. V lost 4 bases and J lost 4, with 16 bases in between. The CDR3 covers 15 residues. CDR3 sequence (DNA): TGTGCCAGCAGTTCCCTGGGTGGGCAGGGAGAGACCCAGTACTTC. Translated, it gives CASSSLGGQGETQYF.

The V gene is TRBV29-1, the J gene TRBJ2-1; 11 nucleotides match TRBD2. This CDR3 is built from 14 residues. Looked up from germline, CDR1 is SQVTM and CDR2 is ANQGSEA. The V and J ends lost 5 bases and 4 bases, in that order; junction bases with no gene match: 4. CDR3 loop: CSVTTSGKYNEQFF. For the CDR3, the DNA is TGCAGCGTTACGACTAGCGGGAAATACAATGAGCAGTTCTTC.

This clonotype turned up a few times. This sequence joins TRBV2 and TRBJ1-2, with TRBD1 matching 7 bases. Germline values: CDR1 SNHLY, CDR2 FYNNEI. The V segment lost 7 bases and the J segment 7 bases; nucleotides outside the gene matches: 6. This CDR3 is 12 amino acids long. The CDR3 here is CASNTGESGYTF. The CDR3 bases are TGTGCCAGCAACACAGGGGAATCTGGCTACACCTTC.

A few counts support this clonotype. The V call is TRBV7-9, the J call TRBJ2-3; D remains unclear. V lost 5 bases and J 2 bases, leaving 14 bases between the germline ends. The CDR3 is 15 amino acids. CDR1 SEHNR and CDR2 FQNEAQ come from the germline V gene (reference sequence). The CDR3 here is CASSAPRSSTDTQYF. In DNA form, the CDR3 reads TGTGCCAGCAGCGCACCCAGGAGTTCCACAGATACGCAGTATTTT.

This clonotype was detected only once. This chain uses TRBV7-8 with TRBJ1-1, with TRBD1 identical over 7 bases. CDR3 size: 14 residues. Germline V gene lookup returns CDR1 SGHVS and CDR2 FQNEAQ. The V and J ends lost 7 bases and 1 base, in that order; junction bases with no gene match: 6. Written as DNA, the CDR3 is TGTGCCAGCAACCCACAGGGGAAGAACACTGAAGCTTTCTTT. This encodes CASNPQGKNTEAFF.

V is TRBV11-2 and J is TRBJ2-7; D possibly matches TRBD1 or TRBD2 (5 bases each). Germline loops: CDR1 SGHAT, CDR2 FQNNGV. V was pared by 3 bases and J by 1 base, with 16 bases between. The CDR3 is made up of 16 amino acids. The CDR3 bases are TGTGCCAGCAGCTTCGGGCTGTCGGGGCGTTCCTACGAGCAGTACTTC. This sequence encodes CASSFGLSGRSYEQYF.

This clonotype was detected a few times. The gene calls are TRBV2 and TRBJ2-4; 9 bases line up with TRBD1. Germline CDR1 and CDR2: SNHLY and FYNNEI. The CDR3 contains 16 residues. The V segment lost 5 bases and the J segment 6 bases; nucleotides outside the gene matches: 11. This CDR3 is CASSHRWTGERNIQYF. DNA for the CDR3: TGTGCCAGCAGTCACAGGTGGACAGGGGAGAGAAACATTCAGTACTTC.

This chain uses TRBV2 with TRBJ2-7; no firm D call. V shed 0 bases and J shed 0 bases, with 15 bases lying between them. This CDR3 has 17 amino acids. CDR1 and CDR2 from the germline V gene are SNHLY and FYNNEI. CDR3 DNA: TGTGCCAGCAGTGAAGCGCTTCTCACACTTAGCTCCTACGAGCAGTACTTC. Translation: CASSEALLTLSSYEQYF. Using reference TRBV2 and TRBJ2-7 for the parts outside the CDR3, the full variable domain is EPEVTQTPSHQVTQMGQEVILRCVPISNHLYFYWYRQILGQKVEFLVSFYNNEISEKSEIFDDQFSVERPDGSNFTLKIRSTKLEDSAMYFCASSEALLTLSSYEQYFGPGTRLTVT.

Only a few counts were recorded for this clonotype. V usage is TRBV27 and J usage is TRBJ2-7, with 8 bases identical to TRBD1. CDR1 and CDR2 (germline): MNHEY, SMNVEV (reference sequence). V lost 5 bases, J lost 4 bases, and 7 bases stayed unmatched. The CDR3 covers 14 residues. The CDR3 spells CASSAGQATYEQYF. The CDR3 DNA reads as TGTGCCAGCAGTGCGGGACAGGCCACTTACGAGCAGTACTTC.

This chain joins TRBV5-6 and TRBJ2-7; the D call may be TRBD1 or TRBD2 (5 bases each). V dropped 3 bases and J dropped 0 bases, with 16 bases sitting between them. There are 16 residues in the CDR3. CDR1 SGHDT and CDR2 YYEEEE come from the germline V gene. CDR3 sequence: CASSWKGRGSSYEQYF. The CDR3 DNA reads as TGTGCCAGCAGCTGGAAAGGACGGGGCAGCTCCTACGAGCAGTACTTC.

The table lists this clonotype with a few counts. The chain combines TRBV20-1 with TRBJ2-2, with TRBD1 matching over 9 bases. CDR1 DFQATT and CDR2 SNEGSKA come from the germline V gene (reference sequence). The CDR3 totals 14 residues. Trimming at V came to 5 bases and at J to 1 base, leaving 2 bases not matched to a gene. The CDR3 protein is CSALTGGNTGELFF. CDR3 coding DNA: TGCAGTGCTTTGACAGGGGGGAACACCGGGGAGCTGTTTTTT.

The V gene is TRBV9, the J gene TRBJ2-3; possibly TRBD1 or TRBD2 for D (6 bases each). The V gene's germline CDR1 is SGDLS and CDR2 YYNGEE. The V end was cut by 0 bases, the J end by 0 bases, with 14 bases between. This CDR3 comprises 17 residues. This CDR3 is CASSVEGGTESTDTQYF. The CDR3, as DNA: TGTGCCAGCAGCGTAGAAGGGGGGACGGAAAGCACAGATACGCAGTATTTT.

This clonotype was seen only a few times. The chain carries TRBV6-1 and TRBJ2-1, with D hard to call. Germline-derived CDR1 and CDR2 are MNHNS and SASEGT. The CDR3 is 14 amino acids. Trimming took off 6 bases at V and 1 base at J, with 10 bases between the two ends. CDR3 sequence: CASRHQTSYNEQFF. CDR3 DNA: TGTGCCAGCAGACACCAGACATCCTACAATGAGCAGTTCTTC.

Ten or more counts support this clonotype. The chain combines TRBV5-1 with TRBJ2-1; 8 bases match TRBD2. The CDR3 runs 16 residues. Germline trimming cut 0 bases from V and 7 bases from J; bases unmatched to any gene: 9. Germline V gene sequence: CDR1 SGHRS, CDR2 YFSETQ. The CDR3 nucleotides read TGCGCCAGCAGCTTGGATGCGAGCGGGAGCGGGAATGAGCAGTTCTTC. Its protein is CASSLDASGSGNEQFF.

V usage is TRBV7-3 and J usage is TRBJ2-3; 10 positions match TRBD2. This CDR3 has 16 amino acids. J lost 4 bases, V lost 5 bases, and 9 bases had no gene match. The germline CDR1 and CDR2 sequences are SGHTA and FQGTGA. The CDR3 loop is CASSLGLAEGADTQYF. The CDR3 DNA reads as TGTGCCAGCAGCCTCGGACTAGCGGAAGGGGCAGATACGCAGTATTTT.

V usage is TRBV19 and J usage is TRBJ1-2, with 8 bases identical to TRBD1. The ends lost 10 bases at V and 8 bases at J; junction bases unmatched: 12. Germline CDR1 LNHDA, CDR2 SQIVND (reference sequence). The CDR3 loop spans 13 amino acids. The CDR3 reads CATRDRNFRGYTF. CDR3 in DNA: TGTGCCACCCGGGACAGGAATTTTCGAGGCTACACCTTC.

This clonotype has a count of ten or more. This chain connects TRBV20-1 to TRBJ2-3; TRBD2 matches 8 bases. The V and J ends lost 1 base and 0 bases, in that order; junction bases with no gene match: 9. Germline V gives CDR1 DFQATT, CDR2 SNEGSKA (reference sequence). The CDR3 extends over 17 amino acids. CDR3 in amino acids: CSARAKVASGSTDTQYF. Written as DNA, the CDR3 is TGCAGTGCTAGAGCTAAGGTTGCTAGCGGGAGCACAGATACGCAGTATTTT.

Written as DNA, the CDR3 is TGTGCCAGCAATAAAGCGGGAGGGCCGTATGAGACCCAGTACTTC. The encoded protein is CASNKAGGPYETQYF. The chain carries TRBV7-6 and TRBJ2-5; 10 bases map to TRBD2. This CDR3 has 15 residues. Trimming cost V 7 bases and J 5 bases; bases outside gene matches: 10. Germline values: CDR1 SGHVS, CDR2 FNYEAQ.

V gene TRBV6-1 combines with J gene TRBJ2-5; 8 bases are a match to TRBD2. The V and J ends lost 4 bases and 4 bases, in that order; junction bases with no gene match: 2. Per the germline V gene, CDR1 is MNHNS and CDR2 is SASEGT. The CDR3 has 13 residues. Written as DNA, the CDR3 is TGTGCCAGCAGTGGGACTAGCAGAGAGACCCAGTACTTC. Protein: CASSGTSRETQYF.

This rearrangement joins TRBV7-9 to TRBJ1-2; no clear D gene. Trimming took 2 bases from V and 4 from J, leaving 11 bases between them. This CDR3 contains 14 residues. In germline, CDR1 is SEHNR, CDR2 FQNEAQ (reference sequence). The CDR3: CASSLFLGPYGYTF. DNA of the CDR3: TGTGCCAGCAGCTTATTTCTGGGTCCCTATGGCTACACCTTC.

As to this clonotype: One end of the junction is discordant with germline, which a read error may explain. In DNA, the CDR3 is TGCAGTGCCGAGGGGATGTCTGATAGGCAGTATTTT. It encodes CSAEGMSDRQYF. The chain carries TRBV20-1 and TRBJ2-3, with D tentatively TRBD1 or TRBD2 (5 bases each). The CDR3 is made up of 12 amino acids. Looked up from germline, CDR1 is DFQATT and CDR2 is SNEGSKA (reference sequence).

The rearrangement joins TRBV11-3 to TRBJ2-1; 11 bases align to TRBD2. This CDR3 has 18 amino acids. Germline-derived CDR1 and CDR2 are SGHNT and YENEEA. The V and J ends lost 4 bases and 2 bases, in that order; junction bases with no gene match: 10. CDR3 loop: CASSSTSGSRGAYNEQFF. The CDR3 coding sequence is TGTGCCAGCAGCTCCACTAGCGGGAGTAGAGGGGCCTACAATGAGCAGTTCTTC.

J is TRBJ1-3 and V is TRBV4-1; D unclear. Germline V gene sequence: CDR1 MGHRA, CDR2 YSYEKL. Between the trimmed V and J ends, which lost 0 bases and 0 bases, there was a span of 9 bases. The CDR3 runs to 16 residues. CDR3 region: CASSQDLGHSGNTIYF. The CDR3 nucleotides read TGCGCCAGCAGCCAAGATCTCGGCCACTCTGGAAACACCATATATTTT.

This clonotype appeared a single time. The chain combines TRBV7-9 with TRBJ2-4; 8 bases are a match to TRBD1. The germline CDR1 and CDR2 sequences are SEHNR and FQNEAQ (reference sequence). Trimming cost V 1 base and J 7 bases; bases outside gene matches: 6. The CDR3 spans 15 residues. The CDR3 nucleotides read TGTGCCAGCAGCTTAGGACAGGGGCCCTTCAACATTCAGTACTTC. Amino acid sequence: CASSLGQGPFNIQYF. Combining the CDR3 with reference TRBV7-9 and TRBJ2-4 gives the whole variable domain DTGVSQNPRHKITKRGQNVTFRCDPISEHNRLYWYRQTLGQGPEFLTYFQNEAQLEKSRLLSDRFSAERPKGSFSTLEIQRTEQGDSAMYLCASSLGQGPFNIQYFGAGTRLSVL.

This clonotype came up a few times. The CDR3 loop is CASSSRTSEPYEQYF. As DNA, the CDR3 is TGCGCCAGCAGCTCGAGGACTAGCGAACCCTACGAGCAGTACTTC. This chain joins TRBV5-1 and TRBJ2-7, with 9 bases that match TRBD2. The CDR3 runs to 15 residues. Germline V lookup: CDR1 SGHRS, CDR2 YFSETQ. J lost 2 bases, V lost 3 bases, and 6 bases had no gene match.

This rearrangement joins TRBV29-1 to TRBJ1-1, with D possibly TRBD1 on 5 matching bases. The CDR3 extends over 15 amino acids. The V gene lost 4 bases and the J gene lost 3 bases, with 18 bases spanning the gap. Germline-derived CDR1 and CDR2 are SQVTM and ANQGSEA. The CDR3 is CSVVVSRGSYTEAFF. DNA for the CDR3: TGCAGCGTTGTAGTATCTAGGGGTTCGTACACTGAAGCTTTCTTT.

The genes are TRBV29-1 and TRBJ1-4; the D is unclear. Germline V gene lookup returns CDR1 SQVTM and CDR2 ANQGSEA. V gave up 2 bases and J gave up 5 bases, with 9 bases separating them. The CDR3 covers 13 residues. Written as DNA, the CDR3 is TGCAGCGTTGAATCCGGGGTAAATGAAAAACTGTTTTTT. Its translation is CSVESGVNEKLFF.